The T cell receptor beta chain under discussion was sequenced for a study of cytomegalovirus exposure and HLA in healthy donors. General study results and limits: As was reported, the classifier diagnosed cytomegalovirus status with high specificity and sensitivity.

Details on this clone: Its matching antigen is unknown.

Assay used: immunoSEQ multiplex PCR; TCRdb lists only in-frame clones, some missing. Of roughly 220,000 clones in the sample, around nine tenths are singletons; the top ten hold 0.8% to 1.2%. This CDR3 is built from 13 residues. The V end was cut by 6 bases, the J end by 1 base, with 10 bases between. Germline CDR1 reads MNHEY; CDR2 reads SVGAGI. This clonotype was sampled from a woman aged 18-30 years in good health and CMV-seronegative. V and J are TRBV6-5 and TRBJ2-7; tentative D call: TRBD1 (6 bases). The material sequenced was PBMCs. The CDR3 sequence: CASRRGISYEQYF. CDR3 bases: TGTGCCAGCAGAAGGGGGATTTCCTACGAGCAGTACTTC.